The 26 T cell receptor beta chains in this list originate from one sample, sequenced in a study of blood T cell repertoires in COVID-19. TCRdb's table, derived via immunoSEQ multiplex PCR, lists solely in-frame clones and lacks some. This table holds around 200,000 clones, more than 75% found once. The sample was peripheral blood. The receptors derive from a woman younger than 35 who had recovered from COVID-19.

DNA of the CDR3: TGCGCCAGCAGTTTCGGGACAGGGCAGGGCTATGGCTACACCTTC. As protein: CASSFGTGQGYGYTF. J is TRBJ1-2 and V is TRBV4-3; 9 bases match TRBD1. There are 15 residues in the CDR3. J lost 4 bases, V lost 6 bases, and 9 bases had no gene match. The germline gives CDR1 LGHNA, CDR2 YSLEER.

The rearrangement joins TRBV2 to TRBJ1-6; 7 nucleotides match TRBD1. Germline loops: CDR1 SNHLY, CDR2 FYNNEI. This CDR3 region has 15 residues. V dropped 6 bases and J dropped 9; count of bases not matched to a gene: 11. CDR3 nucleotide sequence: TGTGCCAGCAGCGGGACGGGACAGTCAGGTTCACCCCTCCACTTT. Its protein product is CASSGTGQSGSPLHF.

The V gene is TRBV5-5, the J gene TRBJ1-6, with D possibly being TRBD1 (6 bases). This CDR3 contains 15 residues. The V and J ends lost 2 bases and 11 bases respectively, with 17 bases between them. The V gene's germline CDR1 is SGHKS and CDR2 YYEKEE (reference sequence). DNA of the CDR3: TGTGCCAGCAGCTTTAACCGGGACAAGATGACACCCCTCCACTTT. Its protein is CASSFNRDKMTPLHF.

As DNA, the CDR3 is TGTGCCAGTACGTATCGGCAGGGCTATGGCTACACCTTC. This gives the protein CASTYRQGYGYTF. The rearrangement uses TRBV19 and TRBJ1-2; TRBD1 might be the D (5 bases). The V end lost 7 bases, the J end lost 4 bases, and 13 bases lay between the germline ends. CDR1 is LNHDA, CDR2 SQIVND, per germline (reference sequence). CDR3 length equals 13 residues.

This clone has just a few counts. This chain links TRBV7-9 with TRBJ1-2; 7 bases line up with TRBD1. The CDR3 covers 17 residues. J was trimmed by 6 bases and V by 5 bases; bases with no gene match: 18. CDR1 is SEHNR and CDR2 is FQNEAQ in the germline V gene (reference sequence). The chain's CDR3 is CASSTADQGVKEDGYTF. CDR3 coding DNA: TGTGCCAGCAGCACGGCGGATCAGGGGGTAAAGGAGGATGGCTACACCTTC. The variable domain in full, with the rest retrieved from reference TRBV7-9 and TRBJ1-2, is DTGVSQNPRHKITKRGQNVTFRCDPISEHNRLYWYRQTLGQGPEFLTYFQNEAQLEKSRLLSDRFSAERPKGSFSTLEIQRTEQGDSAMYLCASSTADQGVKEDGYTFGSGTRLTVV.

The gene calls are TRBV7-9 and TRBJ1-2; tentatively, D is TRBD1 (5 bases). The germline gives CDR1 SEHNR, CDR2 FQNEAQ (reference sequence). CDR3 length: 15 amino acids. V shed 1 base and J shed 6 bases, with 15 bases lying between them. The CDR3 bases are TGTGCCAGCAGCTTAGATACAGGATCCAACGATGGCTACACCTTC. It is translated as CASSLDTGSNDGYTF.

V gene TRBV5-8 combines with J gene TRBJ2-2; D might be TRBD1 (6 bases). The V and J ends lost 3 bases and 4 bases respectively, with 16 bases between them. The CDR3 has 16 amino acids. Germline V gene lookup returns CDR1 SGHTS and CDR2 YDEGEE. CDR3 DNA: TGTGCCAGCAGCTCCGGACGACAGGCGGCCACCGGGGAGCTGTTTTTT. This sequence encodes CASSSGRQAATGELFF. Complete variable domain (other parts from reference TRBV5-8 and TRBJ2-2): EAGVTQSPTHLIKTRGQQATLRCSPISGHTSVYWYQQALGLGLQFLLWYDEGEERNRGNFPPRFSGRQFPNYSSELNVNALELEDSALYLCASSSGRQAATGELFFGEGSRLTVL.

V is TRBV19 and J is TRBJ1-4; TRBD1 matches 8 bases. CDR3 length: 15 amino acids. The junction had 8 bases not matched to a gene; V was cut back by 7 bases and J by 4 bases. The germline V gene has CDR1 LNHDA and CDR2 SQIVND (reference sequence). The DNA of the CDR3 is TGTGCCAGTACCCCGGGACAGGCGAATAATGAAAAACTGTTTTTT. It yields the protein CASTPGQANNEKLFF.

The chain recombines TRBV3-1 (or the pseudogene TRBV3-2) with TRBJ2-3; 10 bases agree with TRBD2. Germline V gene lookup returns CDR1 LGHDT and CDR2 YNNKEL (reference sequence). The CDR3 has 15 amino acids. Trimming removed 2 bases from V and 1 base from J; junction bases left unmatched: 0. The CDR3 region has the DNA TGTGCCAGCAGCCAAAGCGGGAGGGGCACAGATACGCAGTATTTT. Its protein is CASSQSGRGTDTQYF.

The chain links TRBV5-6 to TRBJ2-5, with D possibly TRBD2 on 6 matching bases. CDR1 SGHDT and CDR2 YYEEEE come from the germline V gene. The V gene lost 3 bases and the J gene lost 4 bases, with 22 bases spanning the gap. The CDR3 is made up of 17 amino acids. The CDR3 nucleotides read TGTGCCAGCAGCTCCCCCCTAGGTCTAGCGTTTGTAGAGACCCAGTACTTC. Amino acid sequence: CASSSPLGLAFVETQYF.

The chain combines TRBV4-1 with TRBJ1-3; D is uncertain. V was cut by 0 bases and J by 0 bases, with 6 bases left in between. The CDR3 totals 15 residues. Germline V gene data show CDR1 as MGHRA and CDR2 as YSYEKL. CDR3 in amino acids: CASSQDRNSGNTIYF. The CDR3 DNA reads as TGCGCCAGCAGCCAAGACCGTAACTCTGGAAACACCATATATTTT.

This chain joins TRBV30 and TRBJ1-2, with D maybe TRBD1 (6 bases). V gave up 2 bases and J gave up 4 bases, with 11 bases separating them. CDR1 and CDR2 from the germline V gene are GTSNPN and SVGIG (reference sequence). CDR3 size: 13 residues. CDR3 region: CAWSRGGVYGYTF. For the CDR3, the DNA is TGTGCCTGGAGTAGAGGGGGGGTCTATGGCTACACCTTC.

The V call is TRBV5-6, the J call TRBJ1-5; D is possibly TRBD1 (6 bases). The ends were cut back, 4 bases at V and 0 bases at J, with 17 bases in the middle. The CDR3 has 17 residues. Germline CDR1 reads SGHDT; CDR2 reads YYEEEE. DNA for the CDR3: TGTGCCAGCAGCCTTAGACCGGGACACTATAGCAATCAGCCCCAGCATTTT. This codes for CASSLRPGHYSNQPQHF.

This clone was detected a few times. The chain links TRBV2 to TRBJ1-6; 7 bases match TRBD1. The CDR3 extends over 13 amino acids. Per the germline V gene, CDR1 is SNHLY and CDR2 is FYNNEI. J was trimmed by 7 bases and V by 8 bases; bases with no gene match: 5. The CDR3 loop reads CASDRVGNSPLHF. The CDR3 coding sequence is TGTGCCAGCGACAGGGTCGGGAATTCACCCCTCCACTTT.

This chain uses TRBV14 with TRBJ2-5; 13 nucleotides agree with TRBD2. V shed 5 bases and J 2 bases; nucleotides not matched to a gene: 5. Germline lookup yields CDR1 SGHDN and CDR2 FVKESK. The CDR3 runs to 16 residues. This CDR3 is CASSKLAGGGQETQYF. DNA for the CDR3: TGTGCCAGCAGCAAACTAGCGGGAGGGGGTCAAGAGACCCAGTACTTC.

The chain links TRBV7-2 to TRBJ2-1; 9 bases fit TRBD2. CDR1 and CDR2 from the germline V gene are SGHTA and FQGNSA. This CDR3 region has 13 residues. After removal of 0 bases from V and 12 bases from J, the junction contained 3 bases not matched to a gene. CDR3 in amino acids: CASSLALLAGQFF. The CDR3 DNA is TGTGCCAGCAGCTTAGCCCTACTAGCGGGGCAGTTCTTC. The variable domain in full, with the rest retrieved from reference TRBV7-2 and TRBJ2-1, is GAGVSQSPSNKVTEKGKDVELRCDPISGHTALYWYRQSLGQGLEFLIYFQGNSAPDKSGLPSDRFSAERTGGSVSTLTIQRTQQEDSAVYLCASSLALLAGQFFGPGTRLTVL.

The chain links TRBV9 to TRBJ2-2; possibly TRBD2 for D (6 bases). The CDR3 contains 14 residues. V dropped 7 bases and J dropped 3 bases, with 13 bases sitting between them. The germline V gene has CDR1 SGDLS and CDR2 YYNGEE. The chain's CDR3 is CASRTGGYTGELFF. As DNA, the CDR3 is TGTGCCAGCCGGACCGGGGGATACACCGGGGAGCTGTTTTTT. The full variable domain, with the rest looked up from reference TRBV9 and TRBJ2-2, is DSGVTQTPKHLITATGQRVTLRCSPRSGDLSVYWYQQSLDQGLQFLIQYYNGEERAKGNILERFSAQQFPDLHSELNLSSLELGDSALYFCASRTGGYTGELFFGEGSRLTVL.

The genes are TRBV5-1 and TRBJ2-1; 9 bases match TRBD1. V shed 0 bases and J 7 bases; nucleotides not matched to a gene: 11. The CDR3 has 17 amino acids. Germline CDR1 SGHRS, CDR2 YFSETQ. The DNA of the CDR3 is TGCGCCAGCAGCTTGGCCTGGGGACAGGGTAGGGAGAATGAGCAGTTCTTC. This gives the protein CASSLAWGQGRENEQFF.

The CDR3 is CASSPTSMNTGELFF. In DNA form, the CDR3 reads TGCGCCAGCAGCCCGACTAGCATGAACACCGGGGAGCTGTTTTTT. The chain is built from TRBV4-1 and TRBJ2-2, with 7 bases lining up with TRBD2. Germline loops: CDR1 MGHRA, CDR2 YSYEKL. V lost 4 bases to trimming and J lost 1 base; unmatched junction nucleotides: 3. The CDR3 is made up of 15 amino acids.

The V call is TRBV30, the J call TRBJ1-1; D is possibly TRBD1 (5 bases). CDR1 and CDR2 (germline): GTSNPN, SVGIG (reference sequence). V lost 0 bases and J lost 6, with 14 bases in between. The CDR3 has 14 residues. The DNA of the CDR3 is TGTGCCTGGAGTGTACTCGGGGGTGTTGCTGAAGCTTTCTTT. Amino acids: CAWSVLGGVAEAFF.

The CDR3 is CASSYSDRTQYF. The CDR3 DNA follows: TGTGCCAGCAGCTATTCGGACAGGACCCAGTACTTC. The rearrangement joins TRBV7-2 to TRBJ2-5, with D possibly being TRBD1 (6 bases). The length of the CDR3 is 12 residues. CDR1 and CDR2 (germline): SGHTA, FQGNSA. V dropped 4 bases and J dropped 7 bases, with 10 bases sitting between them.

The V call is TRBV5-1, the J call TRBJ2-3, with 8 bases lining up with TRBD2. CDR3 size: 13 residues. With V trimmed by 4 bases and J by 10 bases, 8 bases remained unmatched. Germline V gene lookup returns CDR1 SGHRS and CDR2 YFSETQ. The CDR3 DNA reads TGCGCCAGCAGCCCCCAGCGGGAGAGGCCGCAGTATTTT. Its translation: CASSPQRERPQYF.

Worth noting for this clone: It is unclear where the CDR3 begins or ends on the DNA, so no DNA is shown, and the CDR3 is as TCRdb lists it. The rearrangement joins TRBV9 to TRBJ1-5; the table's TRBD1 call for D was not verified on the DNA. A total of 15 residues make up the CDR3, ends included. The germline CDR1 and CDR2 sequences are SGDLS and YYNGEE. The CDR3 loop is CASSPGHFGNQPQHF.

This chain links TRBV15 with TRBJ2-3; possible D gene TRBD2, 7 bases. The germline CDR1 and CDR2 sequences are LNHNV and YYDKDF (reference sequence). This CDR3 has 14 amino acids. Deletions cut 8 bases from V and 1 base from J, with 13 bases between. CDR3 protein: CATGRRGRTDTQYF. In DNA form, the CDR3 reads TGTGCCACCGGGCGGCGGGGGCGCACAGATACGCAGTATTTT.

The chain joins TRBV27 to TRBJ1-3, with D possibly being TRBD1 (6 bases). Trimming took off 5 bases at V and 3 bases at J, with 14 bases between the two ends. Per the germline V gene, CDR1 is MNHEY and CDR2 is SMNVEV (reference sequence). The CDR3 sequence is 15 residues long. Written as DNA, the CDR3 is TGTGCCAGCAGTAGGGGGGGCAGGGTTGGAAACACCATATATTTT. Its protein product is CASSRGGRVGNTIYF.

This clone occurred once. This chain links TRBV12-3 or TRBV12-4 with TRBJ1-1, with TRBD1 identical over 8 bases. The junction had 4 bases not matched to a gene; V was cut back by 4 bases and J by 6 bases. CDR3 length equals 13 residues. DNA for the CDR3: TGTGCCAGCAGTTGGGGACAGGCGCCTGAAGCTTTCTTT. It is translated as CASSWGQAPEAFF.